What follows are 23 T cell receptor beta chains derived from one specimen sequenced in a study of blood T cell repertoires in COVID-19. Produced via immunoSEQ multiplex PCR; TCRdb's table is partial and in-frame only. Among roughly 230,000 clones, around 81% were seen once, and the ten largest hold 5.5% to 7.5%. Specimen: peripheral blood. These receptors originate from a woman in her fifties or sixties with active or convalescent COVID-19.

The chain employs TRBV6-5 and TRBJ2-4; 14 bases are a match to TRBD2. The germline CDR1 and CDR2 sequences are MNHEY and SVGAGI. Losses at the gene ends were 8 bases for V and 7 bases for J; bases not matched to a gene: 4. There are 14 residues in the CDR3. The CDR3: CASSRLAGGNIQYF. CDR3 coding DNA: TGTGCCAGCTCACGACTAGCGGGGGGGAACATTCAGTACTTC.

As concerns this clone: Other nucleotide sequences in the sample specify the same CDR3. The rearrangement links TRBV11-2 to TRBJ2-5; tentatively, D is TRBD2 (6 bases). Germline lookup yields CDR1 SGHAT and CDR2 FQNNGV. The V end was cut by 4 bases, the J end by 2 bases, with 11 bases between. The CDR3 has 14 amino acids. CDR3 region: CASSSLGGQETQYF. The DNA for the CDR3 is TGTGCCAGCAGCTCTCTGGGGGGTCAAGAGACCCAGTACTTC.

The chain is built from TRBV4-1 and TRBJ1-5, with D hard to call. The CDR3 contains 17 residues. The V end lost 0 bases, the J end lost 2 bases, and 14 bases lay between the germline ends. CDR1 is MGHRA and CDR2 is YSYEKL in the germline V gene. The chain's CDR3 is CASSQDPPAVGNQPQHF. The CDR3 DNA is TGCGCCAGCAGCCAAGATCCTCCGGCGGTAGGCAATCAGCCCCAGCATTTT.

This clone was observed a single time. This rearrangement joins TRBV30 to TRBJ1-2, with unresolved D. V gave up 3 bases and J gave up 8 bases, with 16 bases separating them. Germline CDR1 GTSNPN, CDR2 SVGIG (reference sequence). The CDR3 length is 13 residues. This CDR3 is CAWRRTEGGGYTF. CDR3 DNA: TGTGCCTGGAGGAGGACGGAGGGTGGGGGCTACACCTTC.

The chain links TRBV6-5 to TRBJ2-2; 8 bases are shared with TRBD1. Germline trimming cut 6 bases from V and 7 bases from J; bases unmatched to any gene: 7. There are 14 residues in the CDR3. CDR1 MNHEY and CDR2 SVGAGI come from the germline V gene. The DNA for the CDR3 is TGTGCCAGCAGCGGACAGGGCATAGGCGGGGAGCTGTTTTTT. Translated, it gives CASSGQGIGGELFF.

This chain joins TRBV11-2 and TRBJ2-5, with TRBD1 identical over 7 bases. Germline-derived CDR1 and CDR2 are SGHAT and FQNNGV. The ends lost 0 bases at V and 1 base at J; junction bases unmatched: 8. The CDR3 is 17 amino acids. The CDR3 here is CASSLEYLQGSQETQYF. CDR3 coding DNA: TGTGCCAGCAGCTTAGAATACCTACAGGGGTCCCAAGAGACCCAGTACTTC. The complete variable domain, with remaining parts taken from reference TRBV11-2 and TRBJ2-5, reads EAGVAQSPRYKIIEKRQSVAFWCNPISGHATLYWYQQILGQGPKLLIQFQNNGVVDDSQLPKDRFSAERLKGVDSTLKIQPAKLEDSAVYLCASSLEYLQGSQETQYFGPGTRLLVL.

This sequence joins TRBV28 and TRBJ2-4; D is possibly TRBD1 (6 bases). The V gene lost 5 bases and the J gene lost 1 base, with 15 bases spanning the gap. The V gene's germline CDR1 is MDHEN and CDR2 SYDVKM. This CDR3 has 16 residues. CDR3 sequence: CASSPQGRGAKNIQYF. CDR3 sequence (DNA): TGTGCCAGCAGTCCCCAGGGGCGCGGGGCCAAAAACATTCAGTACTTC.

The chain recombines TRBV19 with TRBJ2-7; the match to TRBD1 covers 8 bases. Trimming removed 1 base from V and 4 bases from J; junction bases left unmatched: 6. This CDR3 region has 15 residues. CDR1 is LNHDA, CDR2 SQIVND, per germline (reference sequence). CDR3 DNA sequence: TGTGCCAGTAGTATAGGGACAGGGTGGACATACGAGCAGTACTTC. The encoded protein is CASSIGTGWTYEQYF.

The chain uses TRBV3-1 (or the pseudogene TRBV3-2) and TRBJ2-3; possible D gene TRBD2, 6 bases. The CDR3 runs 16 residues. The V gene's germline CDR1 is LGHDT and CDR2 YNNKEL (reference sequence). The V end lost 1 base, the J end lost 0 bases, and 11 bases lay between the germline ends. CDR3 protein: CASSQAGSGSTDTQYF. The CDR3 DNA reads TGTGCCAGCAGCCAAGCCGGTAGCGGAAGCACAGATACGCAGTATTTT.

The chain has TRBV7-2 and TRBJ1-3, with D unclear. The germline V and J ends were trimmed by 0 bases and 8 bases, with 11 bases remaining between them. The CDR3 sequence is 14 residues long. In germline, CDR1 is SGHTA, CDR2 FQGNSA. The DNA for the CDR3 is TGTGCCAGCAGCTTAGCCGGGGAGGAGTACACCATATATTTT. It codes for CASSLAGEEYTIYF.

The J gene is TRBJ1-3, the V gene TRBV7-2, with D hard to call. The V gene's germline CDR1 is SGHTA and CDR2 FQGNSA. V lost 0 bases and J 1 base, leaving 7 bases between the germline ends. The CDR3 runs 15 residues. The CDR3 DNA reads as TGTGCCAGCAGCTTAGCGGGCCTTTCTGGAAACACCATATATTTT. Translating gives CASSLAGLSGNTIYF.

There are a few counts of this clone. This rearrangement joins TRBV6-5 to TRBJ2-7; the match to TRBD1 covers 10 bases. Losses at the gene ends were 6 bases for V and 4 bases for J; bases not matched to a gene: 6. This CDR3 contains 14 residues. Germline lookup yields CDR1 MNHEY and CDR2 SVGAGI. CDR3 DNA sequence: TGTGCCAGCAGACCCGGGACAGGGGAATACGAGCAGTACTTC. Encoded protein: CASRPGTGEYEQYF.

The rearrangement joins TRBV18 to TRBJ2-1, with 10 bases identical to TRBD2. This CDR3 region has 15 residues. Germline trimming cut 6 bases from V and 6 bases from J; bases unmatched to any gene: 8. Germline-derived CDR1 and CDR2 are KGHSH and LQKENI. CDR3 sequence (DNA): TGTGCCAGCTCCGCAACTAGCGGGATAGGCAATGAGCAGTTCTTC. This codes for CASSATSGIGNEQFF.

The rearrangement uses TRBV4-1 and TRBJ2-5, with 15 bases that match TRBD2. The CDR3 loop spans 16 amino acids. J was trimmed by 5 bases and V by 4 bases; bases with no gene match: 5. Germline loops: CDR1 MGHRA, CDR2 YSYEKL. CDR3 amino acids: CASSPIGTSGRETQYF. CDR3 nucleotides: TGCGCCAGCAGCCCTATTGGGACTAGCGGGAGGGAGACCCAGTACTTC.

The chain employs TRBV18 and TRBJ2-3; 9 bases fit TRBD1. V lost 9 bases and J lost 3; bases outside the gene matches: 4. The CDR3 covers 13 residues. Germline V gives CDR1 KGHSH, CDR2 LQKENI. CDR3 sequence: CASLQGATDTQYF. In nucleotides, the CDR3 is TGTGCCAGTTTACAGGGGGCTACAGATACGCAGTATTTT.

The sample holds many counts of this clone. This chain connects TRBV19 to TRBJ2-1; TRBD2 aligns across 7 bases. CDR3 size: 16 residues. CDR1 and CDR2 from the germline V gene are LNHDA and SQIVND (reference sequence). Trimming at V came to 2 bases and at J to 0 bases, leaving 4 bases not matched to a gene. The CDR3 DNA is TGTGCCAGTAGTATAACCCGGGGGGTCTCCTACAATGAGCAGTTCTTC. Protein sequence: CASSITRGVSYNEQFF.

The V gene is TRBV5-1, the J gene TRBJ1-6; D is unclear. This CDR3 is built from 14 residues. Germline V lookup: CDR1 SGHRS, CDR2 YFSETQ. V was pared by 2 bases and J by 8 bases, with 11 bases between. The chain's CDR3 is CASSLGGDYSPLHF. The CDR3 DNA reads TGCGCCAGCAGCTTAGGCGGGGATTATTCACCCCTCCACTTT.

This chain links TRBV27 with TRBJ2-1; 9 bases line up with TRBD1. Germline V gene lookup returns CDR1 MNHEY and CDR2 SMNVEV (reference sequence). Trimming cost V 4 bases and J 5 bases; bases outside gene matches: 3. The CDR3 totals 14 residues. This CDR3 is CASSWTGVNNEQFF. CDR3 DNA sequence: TGTGCCAGCAGTTGGACAGGGGTAAACAATGAGCAGTTCTTC.

The rearrangement uses TRBV19 and TRBJ2-7, with 13 bases identical to TRBD2. This CDR3 comprises 17 residues. CDR1 and CDR2 from the germline V gene are LNHDA and SQIVND (reference sequence). V was pared by 6 bases and J by 0 bases, with 8 bases of the junction left unmatched. In DNA, the CDR3 is TGTGCCAGTAGCGGGACTAGCGGGAACTCCCCCTCCTACGAGCAGTACTTC. Translating gives CASSGTSGNSPSYEQYF.

This chain joins TRBV4-1 and TRBJ2-3; TRBD2 might be the D (6 bases). Trimming shortened V by 1 base and J by 10 bases, and 6 bases separated the two germline ends. Germline CDR1 reads MGHRA; CDR2 reads YSYEKL. CDR3 length: 11 amino acids. CDR3 bases: TGCGCCAGCAGCCAAGGGGGGGCGCAGTATTTT. Translating gives CASSQGGAQYF.

The J gene is TRBJ2-2, the V gene TRBV7-8; tentative D call: TRBD2 (8 bases). The germline V gene encodes CDR1 SGHVS and CDR2 FQNEAQ. The CDR3 spans 19 residues. Deletions cut 4 bases from V and 1 base from J, with 22 bases between. The CDR3: CASSYREGAGVGNTGELFF. The CDR3 DNA reads as TGTGCCAGCAGCTACCGGGAGGGGGCGGGAGTGGGGAACACCGGGGAGCTGTTTTTT.

The chain couples TRBV30 to TRBJ1-1; 7 nucleotides match TRBD1. CDR3 length: 13 residues. V gave up 5 bases and J gave up 2 bases; unmatched junction bases: 5. Germline CDR1 is GTSNPN and CDR2 is SVGIG (reference sequence). The CDR3 nucleotides read TGTGCCTGGCAAGGACAGGTAAACACTGAAGCTTTCTTT. It is translated as CAWQGQVNTEAFF.

The chain carries TRBV10-2 and TRBJ1-2; D is ambiguous. The ends were cut back, 5 bases at V and 2 bases at J, with 9 bases in the middle. CDR3 length: 13 residues. CDR1 and CDR2 from the germline V gene are WSHSY and SAAADI. The CDR3 here is CASSNPVNYGYTF. In DNA, the CDR3 is TGCGCCAGCAGTAATCCGGTCAACTATGGCTACACCTTC.